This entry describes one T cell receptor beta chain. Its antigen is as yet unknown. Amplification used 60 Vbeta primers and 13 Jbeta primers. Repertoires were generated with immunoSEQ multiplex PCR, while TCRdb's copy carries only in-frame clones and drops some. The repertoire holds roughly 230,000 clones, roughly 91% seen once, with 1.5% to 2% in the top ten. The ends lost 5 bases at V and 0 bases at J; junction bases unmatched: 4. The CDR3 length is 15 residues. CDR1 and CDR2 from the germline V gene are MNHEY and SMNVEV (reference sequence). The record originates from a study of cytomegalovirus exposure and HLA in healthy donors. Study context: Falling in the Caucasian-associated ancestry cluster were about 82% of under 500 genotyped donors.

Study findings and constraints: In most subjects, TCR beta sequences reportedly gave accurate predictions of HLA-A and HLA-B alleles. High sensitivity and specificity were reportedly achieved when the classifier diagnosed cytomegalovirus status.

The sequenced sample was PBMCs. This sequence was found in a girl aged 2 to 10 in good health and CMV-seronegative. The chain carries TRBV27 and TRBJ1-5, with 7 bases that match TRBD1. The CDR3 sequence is CASSRTGDSNQPQHF. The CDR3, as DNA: TGTGCCAGCAGTCGGACAGGTGATAGCAATCAGCCCCAGCATTTT.